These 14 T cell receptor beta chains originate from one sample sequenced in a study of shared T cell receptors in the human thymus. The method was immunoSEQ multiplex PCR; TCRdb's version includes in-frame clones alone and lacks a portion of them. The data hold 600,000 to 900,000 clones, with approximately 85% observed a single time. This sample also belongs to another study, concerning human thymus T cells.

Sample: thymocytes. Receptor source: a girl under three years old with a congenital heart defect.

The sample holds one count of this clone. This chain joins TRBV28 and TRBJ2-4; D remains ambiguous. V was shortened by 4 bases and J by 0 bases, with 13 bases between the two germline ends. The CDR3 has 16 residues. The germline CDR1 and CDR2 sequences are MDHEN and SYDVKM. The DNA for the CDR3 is TGTGCCAGCAGTTCCCACTATAATTTAGCCAAAAACATTCAGTACTTC. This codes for CASSSHYNLAKNIQYF.

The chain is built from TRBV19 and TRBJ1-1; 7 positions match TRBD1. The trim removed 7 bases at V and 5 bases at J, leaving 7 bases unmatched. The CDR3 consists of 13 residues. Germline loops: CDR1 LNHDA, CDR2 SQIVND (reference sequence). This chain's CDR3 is CASIQGGMTEAFF. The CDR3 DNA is TGTGCCAGTATCCAGGGGGGTATGACTGAAGCTTTCTTT. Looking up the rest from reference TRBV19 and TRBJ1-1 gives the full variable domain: DGGITQSPKYLFRKEGQNVTLSCEQNLNHDAMYWYRQDPGQGLRLIYYSQIVNDFQKGDIAEGYSVSREKKESFPLTVTSAQKNPTAFYLCASIQGGMTEAFFGQGTRLTVV.

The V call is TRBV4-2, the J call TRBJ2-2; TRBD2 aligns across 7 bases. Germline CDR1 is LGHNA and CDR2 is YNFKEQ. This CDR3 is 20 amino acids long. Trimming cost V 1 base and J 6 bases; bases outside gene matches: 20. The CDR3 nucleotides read TGTGCCAGCAGCCAAGCAAGCACCCTTCTAAGTGGGGGGGACGCCGGGGAGCTGTTTTTT. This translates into CASSQASTLLSGGDAGELFF.

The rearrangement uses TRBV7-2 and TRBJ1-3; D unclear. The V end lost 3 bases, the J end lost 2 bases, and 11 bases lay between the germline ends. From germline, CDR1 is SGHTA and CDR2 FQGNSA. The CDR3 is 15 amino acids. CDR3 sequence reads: CASSFAGWAGNTIYF. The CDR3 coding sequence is TGTGCCAGCAGCTTCGCAGGTTGGGCTGGAAACACCATATATTTT.

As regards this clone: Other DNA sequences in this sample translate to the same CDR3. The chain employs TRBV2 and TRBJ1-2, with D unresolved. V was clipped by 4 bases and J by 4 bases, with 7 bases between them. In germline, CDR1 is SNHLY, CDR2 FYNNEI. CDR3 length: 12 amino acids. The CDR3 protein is CASSGEGYGYTF. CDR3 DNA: TGTGCCAGCAGTGGCGAGGGCTATGGCTACACCTTC.

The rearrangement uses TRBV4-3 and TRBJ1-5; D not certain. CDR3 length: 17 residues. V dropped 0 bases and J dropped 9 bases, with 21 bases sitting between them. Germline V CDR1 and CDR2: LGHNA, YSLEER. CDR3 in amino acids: CASSQDAAGSRILPQHF. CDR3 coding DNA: TGCGCCAGCAGCCAAGATGCGGCGGGCAGTCGGATTTTGCCCCAGCATTTT.

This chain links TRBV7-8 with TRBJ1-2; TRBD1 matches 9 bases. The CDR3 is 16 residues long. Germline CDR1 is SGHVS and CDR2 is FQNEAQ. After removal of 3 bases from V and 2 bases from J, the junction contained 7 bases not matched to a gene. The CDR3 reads CASSFQEGQGNYGYTF. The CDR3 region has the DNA TGTGCCAGCAGCTTCCAGGAGGGACAGGGAAACTATGGCTACACCTTC.

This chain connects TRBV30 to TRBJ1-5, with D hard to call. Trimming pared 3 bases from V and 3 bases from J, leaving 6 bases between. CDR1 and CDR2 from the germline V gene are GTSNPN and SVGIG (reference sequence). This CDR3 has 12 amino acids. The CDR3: CAWRGDNQPQHF. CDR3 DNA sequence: TGTGCCTGGAGGGGAGACAATCAGCCCCAGCATTTT.

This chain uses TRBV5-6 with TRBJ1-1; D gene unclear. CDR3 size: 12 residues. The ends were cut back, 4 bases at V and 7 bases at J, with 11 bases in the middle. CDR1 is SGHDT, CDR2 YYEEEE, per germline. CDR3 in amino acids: CASSPRGFEAFF. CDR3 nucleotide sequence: TGTGCCAGCAGCCCACGGGGTTTTGAAGCTTTCTTT.

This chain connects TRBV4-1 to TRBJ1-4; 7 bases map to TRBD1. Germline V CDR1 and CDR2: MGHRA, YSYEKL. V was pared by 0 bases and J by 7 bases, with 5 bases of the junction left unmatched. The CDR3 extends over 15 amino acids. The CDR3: CASSQDRTGGEKLFF. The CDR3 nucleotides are TGCGCCAGCAGCCAAGATCGGACAGGAGGTGAAAAACTGTTTTTT.

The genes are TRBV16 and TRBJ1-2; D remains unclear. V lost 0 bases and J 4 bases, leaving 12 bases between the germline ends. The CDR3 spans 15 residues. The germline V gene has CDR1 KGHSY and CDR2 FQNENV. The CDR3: CASSQSSRVSYGYTF. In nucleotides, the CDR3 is TGTGCCAGCAGCCAATCCAGCCGGGTCTCCTATGGCTACACCTTC.

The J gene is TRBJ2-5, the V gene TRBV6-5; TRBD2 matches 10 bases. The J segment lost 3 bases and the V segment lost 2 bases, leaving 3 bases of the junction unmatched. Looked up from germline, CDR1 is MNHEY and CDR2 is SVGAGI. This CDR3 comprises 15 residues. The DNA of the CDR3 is TGTGCCAGCAGTTACCGCAGCGGGGGGGAAGAGACCCAGTACTTC. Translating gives CASSYRSGGEETQYF.

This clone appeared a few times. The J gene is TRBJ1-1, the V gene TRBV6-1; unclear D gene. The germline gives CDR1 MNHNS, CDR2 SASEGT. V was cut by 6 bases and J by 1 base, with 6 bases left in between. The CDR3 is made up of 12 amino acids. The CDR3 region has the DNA TGTGCCAGCAGCGGGGAGAACACTGAAGCTTTCTTT. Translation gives CASSGENTEAFF.

The CDR3 sequence is CASSKLRGVKTEAFF. In DNA, the CDR3 is TGTGCCAGCAGTAAACTCAGGGGGGTAAAGACTGAAGCTTTCTTT. The V call is TRBV27, the J call TRBJ1-1; 7 bases map to TRBD1. This CDR3 is 15 amino acids long. The V gene's germline CDR1 is MNHEY and CDR2 SMNVEV (reference sequence). Losses at the gene ends were 5 bases for V and 5 bases for J; bases not matched to a gene: 11.